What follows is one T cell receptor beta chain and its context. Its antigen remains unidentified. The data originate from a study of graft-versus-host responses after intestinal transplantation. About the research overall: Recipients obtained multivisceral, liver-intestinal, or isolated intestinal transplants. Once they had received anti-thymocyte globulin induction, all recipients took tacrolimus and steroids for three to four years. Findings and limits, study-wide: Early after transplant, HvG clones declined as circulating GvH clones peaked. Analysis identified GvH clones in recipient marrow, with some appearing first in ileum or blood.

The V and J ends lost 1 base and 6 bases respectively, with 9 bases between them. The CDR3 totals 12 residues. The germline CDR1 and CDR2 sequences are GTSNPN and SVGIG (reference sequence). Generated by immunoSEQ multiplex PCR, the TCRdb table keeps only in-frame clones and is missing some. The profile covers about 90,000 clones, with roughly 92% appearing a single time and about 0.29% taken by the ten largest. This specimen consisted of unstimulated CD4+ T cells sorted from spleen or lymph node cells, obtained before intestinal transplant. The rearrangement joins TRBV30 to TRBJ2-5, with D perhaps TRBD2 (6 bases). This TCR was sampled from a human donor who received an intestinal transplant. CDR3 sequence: CAWSGGTKTQYF. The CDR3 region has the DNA TGTGCCTGGAGTGGCGGGACGAAGACCCAGTACTTC.